Below, 5 T cell receptor beta chains from the same sample are listed, as sequenced in a study of T cells in women clearing cervical HPV infection. Assay: immunoSEQ multiplex PCR; the TCRdb copy retains only in-frame clones and omits some. The table counts approximately 32,000 clones; under 8% lies in the top ten. The sequenced material came from blood buffy coat. These receptors came from a woman aged 18 to 69 with a cervical HPV16 infection that either progressed to CIN3+ or cleared (not recorded which).

The CDR3 is CASSLETGRADGYTF. The CDR3 DNA, read in part, is TGTGCCAGCAGCTTAGAAACGGGCAGGGCTGATGGC. The chain links TRBV7-6 to TRBJ1-2; perhaps TRBD1 as D (5 bases). Read sequence stops 3 residues before the CDR3 end, and the germline J gene provides the missing end. CDR1 and CDR2 (germline): SGHVS, FNYEAQ. The V and J ends lost 1 base and 6 bases respectively, with 15 bases between them. The CDR3 spans 15 residues.

The CDR3 reads CASSPSGTAYNSPLHF. The covered CDR3 bases are TGTGCCAGCAGCCCCTCGGGGACAGCCTATAATTCACCC. The chain is built from TRBV6-2 or TRBV6-3 and TRBJ1-6; TRBD1 agrees at 7 bases. The read terminates 3 residues before the CDR3 end, so the remaining end is supplied by the germline J gene. The CDR3 sequence is 16 residues long. From germline, CDR1 is MNHEY and CDR2 SVGEGT. The junction had 7 bases not matched to a gene; V was cut back by 6 bases and J by 2 bases.

As for this clone: Read coverage stops 3 residues before the CDR3 terminus; the germline J gene supplies the remainder. The chain joins TRBV2 to TRBJ1-3, with TRBD1 matching 7 bases. There are 18 residues in the CDR3. V trimming: 6 bases; J trimming: 2 bases; junction bases outside the gene matches: 16. CDR1 and CDR2 (germline): SNHLY, FYNNEI. CDR3 DNA (partial): TGTGCCAGCAGAGATAACCCCAGATTTGACAGGGCTGGAAACACC. This sequence encodes CASRDNPRFDRAGNT. The whole CDR3 region reads CASRDNPRFDRAGNTIYF.

On this clone: Sequencing ends 3 residues short of the CDR3 end; the germline J gene provides the rest. The chain recombines TRBV19 with TRBJ2-6; 8 nucleotides line up with TRBD2. V was pared by 5 bases and J by 0 bases, with 6 bases of the junction left unmatched. The germline CDR1 and CDR2 sequences are LNHDA and SQIVND (reference sequence). This CDR3 contains 17 residues. This CDR3 is CASSLGGGSSGANVLTF. The DNA read from the CDR3 is TGTGCCAGTAGTCTCGGGGGGGGGAGCTCTGGGGCCAACGTC.

For this clone: The CDR3 is cut off 3 residues early in the read; its end comes from the germline J gene. The chain joins TRBV2 to TRBJ1-1; D not resolved. V was trimmed by 7 bases and J by 5 bases, leaving 20 bases between them. The CDR3 consists of 15 residues. CDR1 SNHLY and CDR2 FYNNEI come from the germline V gene. The covered CDR3 bases are TGTGCCAGCAATCCGGGGTTCCTCGGTGGGACTGAA. This translates into CASNPGFLGGTE. The entire CDR3 sequence reads CASNPGFLGGTEAFF.